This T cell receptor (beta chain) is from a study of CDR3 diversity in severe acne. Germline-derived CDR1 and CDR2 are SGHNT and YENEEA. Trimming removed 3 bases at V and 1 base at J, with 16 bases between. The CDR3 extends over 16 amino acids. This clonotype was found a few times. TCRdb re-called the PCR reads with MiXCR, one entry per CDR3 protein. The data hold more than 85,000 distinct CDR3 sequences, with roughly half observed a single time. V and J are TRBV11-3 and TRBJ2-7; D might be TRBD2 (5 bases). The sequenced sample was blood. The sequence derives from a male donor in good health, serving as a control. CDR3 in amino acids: CASSFNGGPGSYEQYF. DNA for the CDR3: TGTGCCAGCAGCTTTAACGGAGGTCCCGGGTCCTACGAGCAGTACTTC.